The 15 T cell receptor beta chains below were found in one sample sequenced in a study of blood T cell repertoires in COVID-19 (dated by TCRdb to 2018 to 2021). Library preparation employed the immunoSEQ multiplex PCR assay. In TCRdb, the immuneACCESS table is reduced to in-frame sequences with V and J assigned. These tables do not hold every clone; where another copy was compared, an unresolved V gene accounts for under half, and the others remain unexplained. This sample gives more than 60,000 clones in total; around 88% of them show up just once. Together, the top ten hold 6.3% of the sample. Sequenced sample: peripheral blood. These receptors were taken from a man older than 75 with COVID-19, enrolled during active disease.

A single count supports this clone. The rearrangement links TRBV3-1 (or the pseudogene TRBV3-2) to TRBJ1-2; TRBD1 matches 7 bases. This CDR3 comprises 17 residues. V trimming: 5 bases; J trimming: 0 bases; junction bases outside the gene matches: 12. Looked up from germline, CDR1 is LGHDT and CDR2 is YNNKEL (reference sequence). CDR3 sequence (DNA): TGTGCCAGCAGCGAATCCGGGACAGCCAGCGCTAACTATGGCTACACCTTC. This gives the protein CASSESGTASANYGYTF.

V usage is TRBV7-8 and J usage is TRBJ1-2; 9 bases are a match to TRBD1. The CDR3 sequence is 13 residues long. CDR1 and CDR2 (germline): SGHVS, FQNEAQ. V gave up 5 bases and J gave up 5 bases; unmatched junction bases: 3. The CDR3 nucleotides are TGTGCCAGCAGCGTTGACAGGGGGTATGGCTACACCTTC. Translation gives CASSVDRGYGYTF.

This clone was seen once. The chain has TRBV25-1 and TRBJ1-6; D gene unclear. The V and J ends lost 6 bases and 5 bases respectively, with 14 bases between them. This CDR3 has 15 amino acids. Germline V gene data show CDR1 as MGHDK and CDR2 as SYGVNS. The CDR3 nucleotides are TGTGCCAGCAGCGATCCGTCGGTGCATAATTCACCCCTCCACTTT. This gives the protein CASSDPSVHNSPLHF.

Here the CDR3 reads CASSLGVYGYTF. The CDR3 DNA follows: TGTGCCAGCAGCTTAGGAGTTTATGGCTACACCTTC. The chain carries TRBV7-2 and TRBJ1-2; no firm D call. The CDR3 runs to 12 residues. Germline V gene sequence: CDR1 SGHTA, CDR2 FQGNSA. V dropped 1 base and J dropped 5 bases, with 5 bases sitting between them.

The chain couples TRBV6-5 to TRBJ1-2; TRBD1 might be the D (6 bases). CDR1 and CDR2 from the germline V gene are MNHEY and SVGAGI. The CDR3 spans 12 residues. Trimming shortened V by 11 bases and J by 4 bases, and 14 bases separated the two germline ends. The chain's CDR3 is CAVKGEGYGYTF. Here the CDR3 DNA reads TGTGCCGTAAAGGGGGAAGGCTATGGCTACACCTTC.

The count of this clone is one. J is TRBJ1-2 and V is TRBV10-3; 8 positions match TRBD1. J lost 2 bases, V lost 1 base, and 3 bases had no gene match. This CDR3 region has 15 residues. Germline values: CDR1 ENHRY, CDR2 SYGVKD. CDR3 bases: TGTGCCATCAGTGAGTTAGGACAGGGAAACTATGGCTACACCTTC. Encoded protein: CAISELGQGNYGYTF.

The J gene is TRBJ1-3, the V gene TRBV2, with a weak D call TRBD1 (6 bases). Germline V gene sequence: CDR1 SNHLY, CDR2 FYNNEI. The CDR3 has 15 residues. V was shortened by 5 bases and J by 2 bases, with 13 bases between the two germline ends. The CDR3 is CASSSGRGTGNTIYF. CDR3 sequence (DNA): TGTGCCAGCAGTTCCGGCAGGGGTACTGGAAACACCATATATTTT.

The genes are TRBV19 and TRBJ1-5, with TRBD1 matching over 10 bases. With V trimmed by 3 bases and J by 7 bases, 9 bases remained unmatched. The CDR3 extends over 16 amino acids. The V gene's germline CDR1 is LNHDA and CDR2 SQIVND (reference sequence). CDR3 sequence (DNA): TGTGCCAGTAGTATCGACGGGACAGGGGACAAGCAGCCCCAGCATTTT. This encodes CASSIDGTGDKQPQHF.

The CDR3 DNA reads TGTGCCAGCTCACCGAGTATAGAATCGGACACCATATATTTT. It encodes CASSPSIESDTIYF. The gene calls are TRBV18 and TRBJ1-3; no reliable D call. The V gene lost 3 bases and the J gene lost 8 bases, with 14 bases spanning the gap. CDR1 is KGHSH, CDR2 LQKENI, per germline. This CDR3 is 14 amino acids long. Looking up the rest from reference TRBV18 and TRBJ1-3 gives the full variable domain: NAGVMQNPRHLVRRRGQEARLRCSPMKGHSHVYWYRQLPEEGLKFMVYLQKENIIDESGMPKERFSAEFPKEGPSILRIQQVVRGDSAAYFCASSPSIESDTIYFGEGSWLTVV.

The CDR3 is CASSARSGGYEQYF. The CDR3 DNA reads as TGTGCCAGCAGCGCTCGTAGCGGGGGCTACGAGCAGTACTTC. J is TRBJ2-7 and V is TRBV9, with 9 positions matching TRBD2. The V and J ends lost 3 bases and 3 bases, in that order; junction bases with no gene match: 4. CDR1 and CDR2 (germline): SGDLS, YYNGEE. The CDR3 is made up of 14 amino acids.

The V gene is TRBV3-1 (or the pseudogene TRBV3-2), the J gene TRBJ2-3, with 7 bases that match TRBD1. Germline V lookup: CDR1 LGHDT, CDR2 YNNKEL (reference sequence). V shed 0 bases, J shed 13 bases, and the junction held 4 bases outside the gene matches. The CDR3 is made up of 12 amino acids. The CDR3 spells CASSQDARGKYF. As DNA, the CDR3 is TGTGCCAGCAGCCAAGATGCCAGGGGGAAGTATTTT.

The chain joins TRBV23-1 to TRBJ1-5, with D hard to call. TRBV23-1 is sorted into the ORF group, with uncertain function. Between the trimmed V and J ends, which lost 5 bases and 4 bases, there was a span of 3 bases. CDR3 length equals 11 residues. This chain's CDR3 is CASSTNQPQHF. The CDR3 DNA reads TGCGCCAGCAGTACTAATCAGCCCCAGCATTTT.

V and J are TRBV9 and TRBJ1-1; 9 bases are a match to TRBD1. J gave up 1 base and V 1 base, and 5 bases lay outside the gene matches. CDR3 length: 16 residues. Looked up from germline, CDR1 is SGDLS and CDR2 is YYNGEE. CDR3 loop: CASSVYPGQGNTEAFF. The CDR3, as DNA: TGTGCCAGCAGCGTATATCCGGGACAGGGGAACACTGAAGCTTTCTTT.

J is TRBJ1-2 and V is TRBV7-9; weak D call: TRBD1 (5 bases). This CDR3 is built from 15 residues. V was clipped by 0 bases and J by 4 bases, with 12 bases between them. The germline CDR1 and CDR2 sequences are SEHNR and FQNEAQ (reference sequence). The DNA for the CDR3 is TGTGCCAGCAGCTTAGCGGCAGGGCAAATCTATGGCTACACCTTC. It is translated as CASSLAAGQIYGYTF.

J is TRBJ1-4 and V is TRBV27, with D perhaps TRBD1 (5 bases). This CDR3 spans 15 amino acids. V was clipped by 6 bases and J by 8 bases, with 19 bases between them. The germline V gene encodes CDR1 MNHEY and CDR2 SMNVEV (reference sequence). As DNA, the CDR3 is TGTGCCAGCAGGTATCACGGGGGAGATAGGGAAAAACTGTTTTTT. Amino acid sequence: CASRYHGGDREKLFF.